This T cell receptor beta chain was documented in a study of cytomegalovirus exposure and HLA in healthy donors. Study observations and caveats: A later analysis appeared to link common viral pathogens to several of the most significant clusters.

The CDR3 covers 16 residues. The V segment lost 5 bases and the J segment 8 bases; nucleotides outside the gene matches: 9. Germline loops: CDR1 SGHTA, CDR2 FQGTGA. PCR used 60 Vbeta primers and 13 Jbeta primers. Data came from immunoSEQ multiplex PCR; TCRdb stores just in-frame clones and leaves some out. This repertoire shows some 190,000 clones, about four fifths found once; its top ten account for about 4.4%. As to this clone: The antigen remains undetermined.

The chain is built from TRBV7-3 and TRBJ2-1; TRBD2 matches 13 bases. Sequenced sample: PBMCs. The clonotype originates from a man younger than 45 in good health and CMV-seropositive. The CDR3 reads CASSAGLAGSRHEQFF. The DNA for the CDR3 is TGTGCCAGCAGCGCGGGACTAGCGGGAAGCCGACATGAGCAGTTCTTC. The full variable domain, completed using reference TRBV7-3 and TRBJ2-1, is GAGVSQTPSNKVTEKGKYVELRCDPISGHTALYWYRQSLGQGPEFLIYFQGTGAADDSGLPNDRFFAVRPEGSVSTLKIQRTERGDSAVYLCASSAGLAGSRHEQFFGPGTRLTVL.